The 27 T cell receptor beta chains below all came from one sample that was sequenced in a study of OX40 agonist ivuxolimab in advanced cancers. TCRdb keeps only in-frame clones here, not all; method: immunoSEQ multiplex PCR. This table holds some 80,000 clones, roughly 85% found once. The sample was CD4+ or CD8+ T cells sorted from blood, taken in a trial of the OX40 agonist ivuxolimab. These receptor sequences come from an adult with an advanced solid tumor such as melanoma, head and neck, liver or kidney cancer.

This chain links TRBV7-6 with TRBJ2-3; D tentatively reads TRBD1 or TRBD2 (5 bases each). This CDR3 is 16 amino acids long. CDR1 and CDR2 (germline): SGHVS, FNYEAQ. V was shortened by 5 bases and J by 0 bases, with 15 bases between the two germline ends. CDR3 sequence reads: CASSPGRTSSTDTQYF. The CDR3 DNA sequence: TGTGCCAGCAGCCCGGGACGGACTTCTAGCACAGATACGCAGTATTTT.

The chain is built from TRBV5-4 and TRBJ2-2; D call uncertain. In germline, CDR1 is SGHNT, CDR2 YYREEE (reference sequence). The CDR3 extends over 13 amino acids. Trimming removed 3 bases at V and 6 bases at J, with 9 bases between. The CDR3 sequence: CASSSPGAGELFF. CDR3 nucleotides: TGTGCCAGCAGCTCCCCTGGCGCCGGGGAGCTGTTTTTT.

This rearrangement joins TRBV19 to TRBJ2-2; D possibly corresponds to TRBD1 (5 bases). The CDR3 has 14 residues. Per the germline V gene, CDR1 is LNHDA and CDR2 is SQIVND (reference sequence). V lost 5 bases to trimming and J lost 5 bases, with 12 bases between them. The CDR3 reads CASSPQGRTGELFF. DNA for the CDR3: TGTGCCAGTAGTCCCCAGGGAAGAACCGGGGAGCTGTTTTTT.

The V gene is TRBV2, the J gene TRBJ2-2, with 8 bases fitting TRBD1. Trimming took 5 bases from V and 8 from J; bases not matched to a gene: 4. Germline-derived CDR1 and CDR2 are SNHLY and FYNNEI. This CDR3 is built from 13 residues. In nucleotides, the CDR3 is TGTGCCAGCAGTCTGGACAGGGCTGGGGAGCTGTTTTTT. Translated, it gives CASSLDRAGELFF.

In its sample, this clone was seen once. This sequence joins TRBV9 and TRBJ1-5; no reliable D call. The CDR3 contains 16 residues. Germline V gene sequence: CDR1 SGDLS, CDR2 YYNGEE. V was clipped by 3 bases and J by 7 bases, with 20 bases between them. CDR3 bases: TGTGCCAGCAGCGCTTTATTCGGGGTGACGGGGCAGCCCCAGCATTTT. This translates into CASSALFGVTGQPQHF. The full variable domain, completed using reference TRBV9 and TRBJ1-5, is DSGVTQTPKHLITATGQRVTLRCSPRSGDLSVYWYQQSLDQGLQFLIQYYNGEERAKGNILERFSAQQFPDLHSELNLSSLELGDSALYFCASSALFGVTGQPQHFGDGTRLSIL.

The DNA for the CDR3 is TGTGCCAGCATCCTCCGGGACAGGGTCCACGAGCAGTACTTC. Amino acid sequence: CASILRDRVHEQYF. The rearrangement joins TRBV28 to TRBJ2-7, with 9 bases identical to TRBD1. This CDR3 comprises 14 residues. Germline CDR1 is MDHEN and CDR2 is SYDVKM. V was pared by 7 bases and J by 5 bases, with 9 bases of the junction left unmatched.

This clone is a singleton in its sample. CDR3 sequence: CASSSTPAQGNSPLHF. CDR3 DNA: TGCGCCAGCAGCTCGACCCCCGCCCAAGGGAATTCACCCCTCCACTTT. The chain couples TRBV5-1 to TRBJ1-6; no reliable D call. V gave up 3 bases and J gave up 7 bases, with 17 bases separating them. The CDR3 has 16 amino acids. Germline loops: CDR1 SGHRS, CDR2 YFSETQ.

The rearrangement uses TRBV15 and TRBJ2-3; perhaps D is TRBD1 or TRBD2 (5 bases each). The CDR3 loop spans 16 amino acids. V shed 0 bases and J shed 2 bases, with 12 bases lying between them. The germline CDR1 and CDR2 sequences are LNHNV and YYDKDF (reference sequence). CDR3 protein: CATSREGRANTDTQYF. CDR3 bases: TGTGCCACCAGCAGAGAGGGACGGGCAAACACAGATACGCAGTATTTT.

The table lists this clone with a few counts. CDR3 sequence: CASSNRTGWRHEQYF. Written as DNA, the CDR3 is TGTGCCAGCAGCAATCGGACAGGGTGGAGACACGAGCAGTACTTC. The gene calls are TRBV21-1 and TRBJ2-7; the table's TRBD1 call for D was not verified on the DNA. TRBV21-1 is deemed a pseudogene. This CDR3 contains 15 residues.

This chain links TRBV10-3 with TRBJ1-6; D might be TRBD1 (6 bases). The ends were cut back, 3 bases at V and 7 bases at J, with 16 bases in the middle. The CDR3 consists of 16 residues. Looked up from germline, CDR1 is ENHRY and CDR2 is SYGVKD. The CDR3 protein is CAISDSQGRRNSPLHF. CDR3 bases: TGTGCCATCAGTGATTCACAGGGTAGAAGGAATTCACCCCTCCACTTT.

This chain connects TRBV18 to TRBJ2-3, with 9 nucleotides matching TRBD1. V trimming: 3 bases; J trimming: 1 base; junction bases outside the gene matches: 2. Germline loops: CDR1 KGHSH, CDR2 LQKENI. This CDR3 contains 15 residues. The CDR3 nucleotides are TGTGCCAGCTCACCCCGGACAGGGGGCACAGATACGCAGTATTTT. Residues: CASSPRTGGTDTQYF.

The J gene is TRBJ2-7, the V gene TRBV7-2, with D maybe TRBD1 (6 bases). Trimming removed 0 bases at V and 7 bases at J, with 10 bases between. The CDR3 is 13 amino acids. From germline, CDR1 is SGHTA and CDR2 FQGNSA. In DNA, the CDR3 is TGTGCCAGCAGCTTAGCGGGGGCCTGGGAGCAGTACTTC. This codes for CASSLAGAWEQYF.

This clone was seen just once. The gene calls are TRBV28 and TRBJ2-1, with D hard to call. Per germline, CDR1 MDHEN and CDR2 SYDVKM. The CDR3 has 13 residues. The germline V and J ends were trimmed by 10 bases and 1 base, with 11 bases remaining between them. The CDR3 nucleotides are TGTGCCACAAAGACGGTGTCCTACAATGAGCAGTTCTTC. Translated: CATKTVSYNEQFF.

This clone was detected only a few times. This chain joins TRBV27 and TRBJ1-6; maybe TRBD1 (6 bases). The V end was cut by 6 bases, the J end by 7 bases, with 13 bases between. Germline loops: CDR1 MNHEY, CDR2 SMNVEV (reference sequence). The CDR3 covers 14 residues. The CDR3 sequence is CASSLGQQNSPLHF. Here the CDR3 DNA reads TGTGCCAGCAGCTTGGGACAACAAAATTCACCCCTCCACTTT.

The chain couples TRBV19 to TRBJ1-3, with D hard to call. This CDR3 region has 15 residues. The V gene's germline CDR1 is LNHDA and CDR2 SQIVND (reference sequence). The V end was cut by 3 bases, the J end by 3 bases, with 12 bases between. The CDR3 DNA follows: TGTGCCAGTAGTATGGGCCGGGCGGATGGAAACACCATATATTTT. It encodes CASSMGRADGNTIYF. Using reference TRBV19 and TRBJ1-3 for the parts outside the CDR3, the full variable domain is DGGITQSPKYLFRKEGQNVTLSCEQNLNHDAMYWYRQDPGQGLRLIYYSQIVNDFQKGDIAEGYSVSREKKESFPLTVTSAQKNPTAFYLCASSMGRADGNTIYFGEGSWLTVV.

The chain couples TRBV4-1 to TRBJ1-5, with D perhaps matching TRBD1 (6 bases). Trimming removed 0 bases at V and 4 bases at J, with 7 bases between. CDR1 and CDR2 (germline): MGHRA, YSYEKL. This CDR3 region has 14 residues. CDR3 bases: TGCGCCAGCAGCCAAGACAGGGGAAATCAGCCCCAGCATTTT. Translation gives CASSQDRGNQPQHF.

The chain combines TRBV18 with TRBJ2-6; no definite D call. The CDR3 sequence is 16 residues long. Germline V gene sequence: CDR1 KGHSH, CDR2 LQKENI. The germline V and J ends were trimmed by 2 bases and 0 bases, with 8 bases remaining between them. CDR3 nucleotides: TGTGCCAGCTCACCAGGGCCTAGCTCTGGGGCCAACGTCCTGACTTTC. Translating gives CASSPGPSSGANVLTF.

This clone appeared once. The CDR3 DNA reads TGTGCTAGTGGTTTGGTACTGGGCAGGGCCAACACTGAAGCTTTCTTT. Translating it yields CASGLVLGRANTEAFF. V and J are TRBV12-5 and TRBJ1-1; tentatively, D is TRBD1 (5 bases). Germline V gives CDR1 LGHNT, CDR2 FRNRAP. Trimming removed 0 bases from V and 2 bases from J, with 13 bases in between. The CDR3 is 16 amino acids.

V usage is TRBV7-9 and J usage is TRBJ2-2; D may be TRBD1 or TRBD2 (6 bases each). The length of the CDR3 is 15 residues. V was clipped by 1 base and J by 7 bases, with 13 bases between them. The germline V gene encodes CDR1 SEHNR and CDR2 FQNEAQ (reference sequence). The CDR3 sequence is CASSLVRGQDGELFF. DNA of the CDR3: TGTGCCAGCAGCTTAGTCCGGGGGCAAGACGGGGAGCTGTTTTTT.

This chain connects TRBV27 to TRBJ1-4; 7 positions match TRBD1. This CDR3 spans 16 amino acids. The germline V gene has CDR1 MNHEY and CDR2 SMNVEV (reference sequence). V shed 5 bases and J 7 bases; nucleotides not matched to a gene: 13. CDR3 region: CASSPVPDRAGEKLFF. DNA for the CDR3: TGTGCCAGCAGTCCAGTCCCTGACAGGGCGGGTGAAAAACTGTTTTTT.

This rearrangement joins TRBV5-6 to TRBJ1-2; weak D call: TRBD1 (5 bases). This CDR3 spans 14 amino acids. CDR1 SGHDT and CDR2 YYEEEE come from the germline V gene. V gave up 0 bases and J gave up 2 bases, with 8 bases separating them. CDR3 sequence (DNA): TGTGCCAGCAGCTTGGCGGGACTAAACTATGGCTACACCTTC. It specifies CASSLAGLNYGYTF.

The CDR3, as DNA: TGTGCCAGCAGTGCAGACAGGTACACTGAAGCTTTCTTT. Its translation: CASSADRYTEAFF. This chain joins TRBV28 and TRBJ1-1; perhaps TRBD1 as D (6 bases). Trimming pared 5 bases from V and 3 bases from J, leaving 10 bases between. Germline CDR1 MDHEN, CDR2 SYDVKM. The CDR3 spans 13 residues. Using reference TRBV28 and TRBJ1-1 for the parts outside the CDR3, the full variable domain is DVKVTQSSRYLVKRTGEKVFLECVQDMDHENMFWYRQDPGLGLRLIYFSYDVKMKEKGDIPEGYSVSREKKERFSLILESASTNQTSMYLCASSADRYTEAFFGQGTRLTVV.

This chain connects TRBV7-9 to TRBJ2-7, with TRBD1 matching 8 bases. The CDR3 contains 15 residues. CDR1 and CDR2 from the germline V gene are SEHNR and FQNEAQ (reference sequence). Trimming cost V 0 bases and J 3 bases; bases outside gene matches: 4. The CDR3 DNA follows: TGTGCCAGCAGCTTAGCGATCGGACAGGGCTACGAGCAGTACTTC. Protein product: CASSLAIGQGYEQYF. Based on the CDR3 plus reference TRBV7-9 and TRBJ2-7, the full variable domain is DTGVSQNPRHKITKRGQNVTFRCDPISEHNRLYWYRQTLGQGPEFLTYFQNEAQLEKSRLLSDRFSAERPKGSFSTLEIQRTEQGDSAMYLCASSLAIGQGYEQYFGPGTRLTVT.

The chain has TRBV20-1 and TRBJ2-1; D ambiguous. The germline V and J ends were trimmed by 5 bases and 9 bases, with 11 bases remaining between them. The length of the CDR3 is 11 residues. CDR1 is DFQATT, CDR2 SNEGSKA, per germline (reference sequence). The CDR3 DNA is TGCAGTGCTGCCCGCCAGGTTGAGCAGTTCTTC. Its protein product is CSAARQVEQFF.

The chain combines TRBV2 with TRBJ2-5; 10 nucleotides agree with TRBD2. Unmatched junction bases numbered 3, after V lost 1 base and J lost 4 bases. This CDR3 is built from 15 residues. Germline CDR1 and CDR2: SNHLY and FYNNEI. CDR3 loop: CASSEGAGGRETQYF. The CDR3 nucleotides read TGTGCCAGCAGTGAAGGAGCGGGGGGGAGAGAGACCCAGTACTTC.

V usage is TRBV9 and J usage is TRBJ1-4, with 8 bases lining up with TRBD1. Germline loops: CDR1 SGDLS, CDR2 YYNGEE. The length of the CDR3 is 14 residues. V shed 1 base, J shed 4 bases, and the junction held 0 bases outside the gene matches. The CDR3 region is CASSVTGGNEKLFF. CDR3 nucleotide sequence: TGTGCCAGCAGCGTAACAGGGGGTAATGAAAAACTGTTTTTT.

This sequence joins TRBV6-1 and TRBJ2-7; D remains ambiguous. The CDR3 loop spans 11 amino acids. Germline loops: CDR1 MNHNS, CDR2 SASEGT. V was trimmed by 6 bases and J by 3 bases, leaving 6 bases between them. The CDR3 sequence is CASRVSYEQYF. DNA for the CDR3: TGTGCCAGCAGGGTCAGCTACGAGCAGTACTTC.